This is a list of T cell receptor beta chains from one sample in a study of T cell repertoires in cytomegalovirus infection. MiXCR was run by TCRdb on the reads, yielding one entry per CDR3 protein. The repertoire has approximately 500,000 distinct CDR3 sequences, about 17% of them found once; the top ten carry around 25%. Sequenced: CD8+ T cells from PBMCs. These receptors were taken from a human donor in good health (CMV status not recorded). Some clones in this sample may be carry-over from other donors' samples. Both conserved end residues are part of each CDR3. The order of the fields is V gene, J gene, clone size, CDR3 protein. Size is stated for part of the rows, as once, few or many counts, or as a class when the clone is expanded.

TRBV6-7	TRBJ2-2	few	CASSYSPTSGRLHTGELFF
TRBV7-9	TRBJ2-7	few	CASRETGHEQYF
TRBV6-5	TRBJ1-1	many	CASSYGSETDRGCTEAFF
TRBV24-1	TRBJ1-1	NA	CATRAREGANAEAFF
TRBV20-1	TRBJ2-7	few	CSARTRNYYEQYF
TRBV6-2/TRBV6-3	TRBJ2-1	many	CASSLQVYNEQFF
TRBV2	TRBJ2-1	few	CASSGSAGGEDEQFF
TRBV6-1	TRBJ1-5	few	CASSEVGLGAGGVQPQHF
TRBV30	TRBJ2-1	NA	CAWGATAYNEQFF
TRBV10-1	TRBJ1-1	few	CASSESSVGDTEAFF
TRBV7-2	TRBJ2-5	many	CASSLEYGRLGETQYF
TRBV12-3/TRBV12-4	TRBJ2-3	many	CASSYTGSPNRDTQYF
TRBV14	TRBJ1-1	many	CASSLRGSTEAFF
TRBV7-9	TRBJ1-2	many	CASSHPGTDGYTF
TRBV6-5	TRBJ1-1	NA	CASSNDRGFEAFF
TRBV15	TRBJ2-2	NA	CATIALGLAENTGELFF
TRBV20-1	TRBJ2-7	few	CSAPRGYEQYF
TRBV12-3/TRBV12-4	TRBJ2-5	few	CASSLGRTGDKETQYF
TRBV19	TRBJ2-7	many	CASSIPRDGTYEQYF
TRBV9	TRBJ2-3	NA	CASSVRDRRITDTQYF
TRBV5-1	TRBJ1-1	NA	CASSTGGKWNTEAFF
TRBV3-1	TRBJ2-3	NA	CASSQDSVGGAQDTQYF
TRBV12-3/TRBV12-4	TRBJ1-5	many	CASSSRTGEDQPQHF
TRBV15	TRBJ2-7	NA	CATSRGAGEAYEQYF
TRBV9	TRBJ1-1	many	CASSATDSGAEAFF
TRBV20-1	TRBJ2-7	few	CSARGASGAYEQYF
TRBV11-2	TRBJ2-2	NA	CASIPRGGANTGELFF
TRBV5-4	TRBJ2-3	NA	CASSLDRGGAVDTQYF
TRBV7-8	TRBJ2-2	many	CASSLEVGFRPNTGELFF
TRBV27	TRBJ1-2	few	CASSLSRRRSHYGYTF
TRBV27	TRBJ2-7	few	CASSPGLRTYEQYF
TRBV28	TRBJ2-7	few	CASSPLMDGGSYEQYF
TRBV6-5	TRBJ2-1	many	CASNRGKRAANEQFF
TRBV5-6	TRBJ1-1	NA	CASRAGLWLGTEAFF
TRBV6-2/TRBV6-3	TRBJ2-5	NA	CASSYSPGGRETQYF
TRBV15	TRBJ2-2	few	CATSRAEQGYTGELFF
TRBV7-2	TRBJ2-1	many	CASSYGTSGYNEQFF
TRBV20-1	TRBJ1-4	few	CSAVDRATNEKLFF
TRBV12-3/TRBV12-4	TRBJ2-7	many	CASSLGGWTEQYF
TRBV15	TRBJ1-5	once	CATSRAPYQPQHF
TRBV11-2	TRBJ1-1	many	CASSRPAGGAVNTEAFF
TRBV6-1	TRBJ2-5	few	CASSEKVRTGVGETQYF
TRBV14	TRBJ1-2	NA	CASSQAQGPCGYTF
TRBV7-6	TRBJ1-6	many	CASSLGVGFLYSPLHF
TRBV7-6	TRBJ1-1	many	CASSLEGLLGTEAFF
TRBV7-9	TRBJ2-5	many	CASSPQGRRETQYF
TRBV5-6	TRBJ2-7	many	CASSPTNTVYEQYF
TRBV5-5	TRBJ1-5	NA	CASSLALGDQPQHF
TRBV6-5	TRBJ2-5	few	CASRQTGMVETQYF
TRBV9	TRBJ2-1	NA	CASSVEGTSLYNEQFF
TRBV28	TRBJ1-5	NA	CASSPPGGVYNQPQHF
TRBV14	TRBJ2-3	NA	CASSQDFPAGVNTDTQYF
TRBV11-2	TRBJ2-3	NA	CASSPQGQGAADTQYF
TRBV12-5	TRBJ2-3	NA	CASGPMTASTDTQYF
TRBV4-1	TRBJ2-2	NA	CASSHLGAGGTGELFF